These 27 T cell receptor beta chains originate from one sample sequenced in a study of blood T cells in healthy people across ages (dated by TCRdb to between 2014 and 2017). Library construction relied on 5' RACE. The instrument given in TCRdb is Illumina HiSeq 2500. A second roughly 6 to 11 cycle PCR used a sample-barcoded 5' primer and a J-beta primer mix. The public reads were reanalyzed by TCRdb: fastp trimming at Q25, MiXCR alignment, in-frame beta chains only. Merged by CDR3 protein, the rows form single entries marked with the most common genes and DNA. This sample holds approximately 800,000 distinct CDR3 sequences; about 37% were observed only once. The top ten clonotypes cover 10% to 15% of the sample. The sequenced sample was blood. The receptors shown here come from a man aged 18 to 30 in good health.

A single count supports this clonotype. In DNA form, the CDR3 reads TGTGCCAGCAGCAAAAAAGAGGGAGGAGGACCTAGTAACATGGAGACCCAGTACTTC. It yields the protein CASSKKEGGGPSNMETQYF. J is TRBJ2-7 and V is TRBV21-1; TRBD2, the table's D call, lacks a check against the DNA. The J call may be faulty, since TRBJ2-5 better matches the DNA end. TRBV21-1 is a pseudogene segment. This CDR3 spans 19 amino acids.

In the case of this clonotype: A read error may explain this, as a much larger clone is one base away. This rearrangement joins TRBV5-1 to TRBJ1-1; D not certain. With 4 bases removed from V and 0 bases from J, the gap between germline ends came to 10 bases. Germline V lookup: CDR1 SGHRS, CDR2 YFSETQ. This CDR3 comprises 14 residues. The CDR3 spells CASSVASVNTEAFF. The DNA for the CDR3 is TGCGCCAGCAGCGTGGCCAGCGTGAACACTGAAGCTTTCTTT.

This rearrangement joins TRBV6-1 to TRBJ2-4, with no clear D. Trimming shortened V by 5 bases and J by 0 bases, and 11 bases separated the two germline ends. CDR1 is MNHNS, CDR2 SASEGT, per germline. The CDR3 extends over 15 amino acids. The DNA for the CDR3 is TGTGCCAGCAGTACGGAGCCGCTAGCCAAAAACATTCAGTACTTC. It codes for CASSTEPLAKNIQYF.

V is TRBV20-1 and J is TRBJ2-1; TRBD2 aligns across 10 bases. This CDR3 contains 13 residues. Germline V lookup: CDR1 DFQATT, CDR2 SNEGSKA (reference sequence). Trimming at V came to 0 bases and at J to 12 bases, leaving 5 bases not matched to a gene. In nucleotides, the CDR3 is TGCAGTGCTAGAGATCCAGCGGGAGGGCTGCAGTTCTTC. It yields the protein CSARDPAGGLQFF.

The rearrangement uses TRBV18 and TRBJ1-5; no reliable D call. With 2 bases removed from V and 3 bases from J, the gap between germline ends came to 11 bases. Germline values: CDR1 KGHSH, CDR2 LQKENI. The CDR3 has 15 amino acids. The CDR3 spells CASSPGTAYNQPQHF. The CDR3 coding sequence is TGTGCCAGCTCACCAGGTACAGCGTACAATCAGCCCCAGCATTTT.

The gene calls are TRBV28 and TRBJ1-5; D may be TRBD1 (6 bases). CDR1 is MDHEN and CDR2 is SYDVKM in the germline V gene. V was pared by 7 bases and J by 5 bases, with 12 bases between. The CDR3 contains 13 residues. CDR3 residues: CASTRDTYQPQHF. As DNA, the CDR3 is TGTGCCAGCACGCGGGACACCTATCAGCCCCAGCATTTT.

This sequence joins TRBV19 and TRBJ2-1, with 7 bases aligning to TRBD2. The CDR3 covers 14 residues. V shed 5 bases, J shed 6 bases, and the junction held 7 bases outside the gene matches. Germline lookup yields CDR1 LNHDA and CDR2 SQIVND (reference sequence). CDR3 in amino acids: CASSLAAITNEQFF. Written as DNA, the CDR3 is TGTGCCAGTAGTCTAGCGGCGATAACCAATGAGCAGTTCTTC.

The CDR3 spells CASSPPGGNTEAFF. The CDR3 coding sequence is TGTGCCAGCAGTCCCCCCGGGGGGAACACTGAAGCTTTCTTT. The J gene is TRBJ1-1, the V gene TRBV6-6; possibly TRBD1 for D (5 bases). CDR3 length: 14 residues. CDR1 and CDR2 (germline): MNHNY, SVGAGI (reference sequence). Trimming took 5 bases from V and 1 from J, leaving 11 bases between them.

This clonotype came up a few times. The chain employs TRBV4-1 and TRBJ1-2, with a tentative D call TRBD1 (5 bases). The CDR3 covers 15 residues. CDR1 and CDR2 (germline): MGHRA, YSYEKL. V was cut by 1 base and J by 4 bases, with 13 bases left in between. DNA of the CDR3: TGCGCCAGCAGCCAAGTGGCGCAGGGTCTCTATGGCTACACCTTC. Protein: CASSQVAQGLYGYTF.

For this clonotype: Germline is not matched at one junction end, which may reflect a read error. This sequence joins TRBV6-6 and TRBJ2-3; TRBD1 aligns across 9 bases. Germline CDR1 reads MNHNY; CDR2 reads SVGAGI (reference sequence). The CDR3 extends over 16 amino acids. The CDR3 is CAGSVNGQGITDTQYF. The CDR3 DNA follows: TGTGCCGGCAGTGTCAATGGACAGGGGATAACAGATACGCAGTATTTT.

This chain uses TRBV20-1 with TRBJ2-5; 8 nucleotides align to TRBD2. V was pared by 6 bases and J by 4 bases, with 13 bases of the junction left unmatched. CDR1 is DFQATT, CDR2 SNEGSKA, per germline (reference sequence). The CDR3 runs to 15 residues. The CDR3 nucleotides are TGCAGTGCCACATATCTAGCGGGCCTGGGAGAGACCCAGTACTTC. This encodes CSATYLAGLGETQYF.

Worth noting for this clonotype: One end of the junction does not line up with germline, which may come from a read error. V is TRBV12-3 or TRBV12-4 and J is TRBJ2-3; D might be TRBD2 (5 bases). There are 15 residues in the CDR3. The CDR3 bases are TGTGCCAGCAGCCCCACGGGGATGAGGGCAGATGCGCAGTATTTT. It specifies CASSPTGMRADAQYF.

This clonotype showed up many times. CDR3: CSVDRGYNEQFF. The CDR3, as DNA: TGCAGCGTGGACAGAGGGTACAATGAGCAGTTCTTC. The chain employs TRBV29-1 and TRBJ2-1, with D perhaps TRBD1 (6 bases). The CDR3 totals 12 residues. CDR1 is SQVTM and CDR2 is ANQGSEA in the germline V gene. Trimming removed 6 bases from V and 4 bases from J, with 10 bases in between.

This clonotype has more than one count but fewer than ten. The V gene is TRBV4-3, the J gene TRBJ2-1; 8 nucleotides match TRBD2. Germline CDR1 and CDR2: LGHNA and YSLEER. This CDR3 comprises 17 residues. Trimming removed 0 bases from V and 2 bases from J; junction bases left unmatched: 6. CDR3 bases: TGCGCCAGCAGCCAAGATGTAACCGGGGGGGCCTACAATGAGCAGTTCTTC. Translation gives CASSQDVTGGAYNEQFF.

This clonotype was found many times. The chain has TRBV20-1 and TRBJ1-1; a possible D gene is TRBD1 (5 bases). The V end lost 3 bases, the J end lost 2 bases, and 13 bases lay between the germline ends. The germline V gene has CDR1 DFQATT and CDR2 SNEGSKA (reference sequence). The CDR3 spans 14 residues. Written as DNA, the CDR3 is TGCAGTGCTAGCACCGGGACGGTCAACACTGAAGCTTTCTTT. It is translated as CSASTGTVNTEAFF.

The genes are TRBV28 and TRBJ1-3, with D unresolved. The CDR3 is made up of 12 amino acids. The V gene's germline CDR1 is MDHEN and CDR2 SYDVKM. V lost 3 bases and J lost 4, with 4 bases in between. The CDR3 nucleotides are TGTGCCAGCAGTTTGGAGGGAAACACCATATATTTT. Protein product: CASSLEGNTIYF.

A remark on this clonotype: Just one base apart from a much larger clone, this may be a read error. The chain couples TRBV10-3 to TRBJ1-2; 10 bases align to TRBD1. The CDR3 has 17 residues. The germline V gene encodes CDR1 ENHRY and CDR2 SYGVKD. CDR3 sequence: CATSGGTGDFTNYGYTF. CDR3 in DNA: TGTGCCACCAGTGGGGGGACAGGGGATTTCACTAACTATGGCTACACCTTC.

This clonotype was observed a few times. The J gene is TRBJ1-5, the V gene TRBV28, with 7 bases lining up with TRBD1. Germline V CDR1 and CDR2: MDHEN, SYDVKM. This CDR3 contains 15 residues. J was trimmed by 3 bases and V by 2 bases; bases with no gene match: 4. In nucleotides, the CDR3 is TGTGCCAGCAGTTTAGAGGGGGCGGACAATCAGCCCCAGCATTTT. This gives the protein CASSLEGADNQPQHF.

The chain recombines TRBV5-5 with TRBJ2-3; D gene ambiguous. The V end was cut by 1 base, the J end by 1 base, with 13 bases between. The CDR3 consists of 16 residues. The germline gives CDR1 SGHKS, CDR2 YYEKEE (reference sequence). The CDR3 nucleotides read TGTGCCAGCAGCTTGTTGGTGGAACCGGGCACAGATACGCAGTATTTT. Translated, it gives CASSLLVEPGTDTQYF.

Comments on this clonotype: The junction shows a germline mismatch at one end, possibly a read error. This rearrangement joins TRBV2 to TRBJ1-4, with D unresolved. Germline V gene sequence: CDR1 SNHLY, CDR2 FYNNEI. The CDR3 has 15 residues. The CDR3, as DNA: TGTGCCAACAGTAAACGAAGGAGTCCGGCTGAAAAACTGTTTTTT. It yields the protein CANSKRRSPAEKLFF.

This clonotype has more than one count but fewer than ten. V is TRBV5-1 and J is TRBJ1-1, with 9 nucleotides matching TRBD1. Germline lookup yields CDR1 SGHRS and CDR2 YFSETQ. There are 14 residues in the CDR3. V gave up 4 bases and J gave up 1 base; unmatched junction bases: 2. CDR3 in amino acids: CASSEDRGNTEAFF. As DNA, the CDR3 is TGCGCCAGCAGCGAGGACAGGGGGAACACTGAAGCTTTCTTT.

This clonotype was picked up a small number of times. It may be a read error: a sequence one base away is much more abundant. This rearrangement joins TRBV12-3 or TRBV12-4 to TRBJ1-6; D uncertain. The CDR3 has 13 amino acids. Trimming cost V 7 bases and J 7 bases, with 11 bases left between them. CDR3 amino acids: CASTRTGNSPLHF. The CDR3 DNA reads as TGTGCCAGCACCCGGACGGGAAATTCACCCCTCCACTTT.

The sample holds a few counts of this clonotype. The chain is built from TRBV5-1 and TRBJ2-1, with TRBD2 identical over 9 bases. With V trimmed by 5 bases and J by 1 base, 10 bases remained unmatched. CDR1 and CDR2 from the germline V gene are SGHRS and YFSETQ. The CDR3 is 17 amino acids. The CDR3 protein is CASSLLAGESSYNEQFF. As DNA, the CDR3 is TGCGCCAGCAGTCTCTTAGCGGGGGAAAGTTCCTACAATGAGCAGTTCTTC.

This chain joins TRBV28 and TRBJ1-2; D is undetermined. The CDR3 covers 14 residues. From germline, CDR1 is MDHEN and CDR2 SYDVKM. V lost 3 bases to trimming and J lost 2 bases, with 10 bases between them. In DNA, the CDR3 is TGTGCCAGCAGTTTCTGGGTTTTGAACTATGGCTACACCTTC. It translates to CASSFWVLNYGYTF.

A few counts support this clonotype. V and J are TRBV12-3 or TRBV12-4 and TRBJ2-1; the match to TRBD2 covers 11 bases. J was trimmed by 7 bases and V by 6 bases; bases with no gene match: 5. CDR3 length: 14 amino acids. CDR3 amino acids: CASRFSGGANEQFF. For the CDR3, the DNA is TGTGCCAGCAGGTTTAGCGGGGGGGCAAATGAGCAGTTCTTC.

The chain uses TRBV9 and TRBJ1-2; 7 nucleotides agree with TRBD1. The CDR3 runs 14 residues. The V and J ends lost 3 bases and 6 bases, in that order; junction bases with no gene match: 8. The V gene's germline CDR1 is SGDLS and CDR2 YYNGEE. Written as DNA, the CDR3 is TGTGCCAGCAGCGGACCACCACAGGGGAATGGCTACACCTTC. This gives the protein CASSGPPQGNGYTF.

The chain is built from TRBV30 and TRBJ1-3; tentatively, D is TRBD1 (5 bases). The length of the CDR3 is 14 residues. Germline values: CDR1 GTSNPN, CDR2 SVGIG (reference sequence). V lost 0 bases and J lost 0, with 6 bases in between. For the CDR3, the DNA is TGTGCCTGGAGTGTAACAGGCTCTGGAAACACCATATATTTT. Protein: CAWSVTGSGNTIYF. Combining the CDR3 with reference TRBV30 and TRBJ1-3 gives the whole variable domain SQTIHQWPATLVQPVGSPLSLECTVEGTSNPNLYWYRQAAGRGLQLLFYSVGIGQISSEVPQNLSASRPQDRQFILSSKKLLLSDSGFYLCAWSVTGSGNTIYFGEGSWLTVV.